The entry that follows covers one TCR beta chain sequence. The antigen is undetermined. This sample was taken from a study of OX40 agonist ivuxolimab in advanced cancers. Turning to the study itself: Dose-escalation patients had hepatocellular carcinoma, melanoma, renal cell or head and neck cancer.

The CDR3 is 12 residues long. The germline gives CDR1 LNHDA, CDR2 SQIVND (reference sequence). V shed 1 base and J shed 7 bases, with 8 bases lying between them. Overall study results and limits: Some patients without response likewise showed low normalized clonal expansion. In the 0.1 to 3.0 mg/kg range, CD4+ and CD8+ blood T cells had expanded clonally by week 6.

This table comes from immunoSEQ multiplex PCR, and its TCRdb copy is limited to in-frame clones, with some not included. The sample holds about 25,000 clones; about 82% are singletons and the top ten take approximately 26%. The TCR originated in an adult with an advanced solid tumor such as melanoma, head and neck, liver or kidney cancer. The J gene is TRBJ2-7, the V gene TRBV19; no reliable D call. The sequenced sample was CD4+ or CD8+ T cells sorted from blood, obtained in a trial of the OX40 agonist ivuxolimab. This CDR3 reads CASSIGVGEQYF. The CDR3 coding sequence is TGTGCCAGTAGTATAGGGGTAGGGGAGCAGTACTTC. Variable domain in full (rest from reference TRBV19 and TRBJ2-7): DGGITQSPKYLFRKEGQNVTLSCEQNLNHDAMYWYRQDPGQGLRLIYYSQIVNDFQKGDIAEGYSVSREKKESFPLTVTSAQKNPTAFYLCASSIGVGEQYFGPGTRLTVT.